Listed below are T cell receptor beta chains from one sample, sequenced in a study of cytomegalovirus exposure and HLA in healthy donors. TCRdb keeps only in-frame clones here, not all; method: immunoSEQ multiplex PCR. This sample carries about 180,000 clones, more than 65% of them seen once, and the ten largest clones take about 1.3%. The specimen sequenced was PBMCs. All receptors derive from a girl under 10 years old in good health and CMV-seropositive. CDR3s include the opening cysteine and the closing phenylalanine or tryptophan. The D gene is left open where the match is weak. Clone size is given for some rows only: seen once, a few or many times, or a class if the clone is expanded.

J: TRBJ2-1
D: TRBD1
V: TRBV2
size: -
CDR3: CASRPGTVSYNEQFF
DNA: TGTGCCAGCAGGCCGGGGACAGTTTCCTACAATGAGCAGTTCTTC

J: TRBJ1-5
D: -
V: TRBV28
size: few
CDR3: CASRRTSSNQPQHF
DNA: TGTGCCAGCCGCAGGACTAGTAGCAATCAGCCCCAGCATTTT

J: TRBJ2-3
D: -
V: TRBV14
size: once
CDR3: CASSQAWGAQYF
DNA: TGTGCCAGCAGCCAAGCTTGGGGGGCGCAGTATTTT

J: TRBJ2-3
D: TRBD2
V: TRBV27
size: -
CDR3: CASSLTGTSGTDTQYF
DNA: TGTGCCAGCAGTTTAACCGGGACTAGCGGCACAGATACGCAGTATTTT

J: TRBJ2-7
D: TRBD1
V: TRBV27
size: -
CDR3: CASSRTGRSYEQYF
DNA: TGTGCCAGCAGCCGGACAGGGCGATCCTACGAGCAGTACTTC

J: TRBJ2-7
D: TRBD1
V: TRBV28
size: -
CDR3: CASSPGTGTKYEQYF
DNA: TGTGCCAGCAGTCCTGGGACAGGGACGAAGTACGAGCAGTACTTC

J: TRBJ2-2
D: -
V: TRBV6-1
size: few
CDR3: CASSVSQLNTGELFF
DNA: TGTGCCAGCAGTGTCTCACAGCTGAACACCGGGGAGCTGTTTTTT

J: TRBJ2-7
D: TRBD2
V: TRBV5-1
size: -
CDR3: CASSATSGDRGEQYF
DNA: TGCGCCAGCAGCGCCACTAGCGGAGACAGAGGCGAGCAGTACTTC

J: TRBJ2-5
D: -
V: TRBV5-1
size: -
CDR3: CASSPFSVAETQYF
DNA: TGCGCCAGCAGCCCTTTTAGCGTGGCGGAGACCCAGTACTTC

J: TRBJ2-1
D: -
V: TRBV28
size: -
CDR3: CASSLLEYEQFF
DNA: TGTGCCAGCAGCCTCCTCGAGTATGAGCAGTTCTTC

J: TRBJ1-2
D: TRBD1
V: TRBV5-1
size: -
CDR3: CASSHGQGPSNYGYTF
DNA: TGCGCCAGCAGCCACGGACAGGGACCATCTAACTATGGCTACACCTTC

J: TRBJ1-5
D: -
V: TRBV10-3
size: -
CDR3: CAISDTNGANQPQHF
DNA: TGTGCCATCAGTGACACTAATGGAGCAAATCAGCCCCAGCATTTT

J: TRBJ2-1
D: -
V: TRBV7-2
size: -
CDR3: CASIYGYEQFF
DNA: TGTGCCAGCATCTACGGGTATGAGCAGTTCTTC

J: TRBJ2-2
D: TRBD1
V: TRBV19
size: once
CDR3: CASRATGAPGELFF
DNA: TGTGCCAGTAGAGCTACAGGGGCCCCCGGGGAGCTGTTTTTT

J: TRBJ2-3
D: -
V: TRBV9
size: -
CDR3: CASSVGGLTDTQYF
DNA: TGTGCCAGCAGCGTGGGGGGGCTGACAGATACGCAGTATTTT

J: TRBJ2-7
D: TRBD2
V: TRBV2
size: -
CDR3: CASSRSGQSYEQYF
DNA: TGTGCCAGCAGTCGTAGCGGGCAATCCTACGAGCAGTACTTC

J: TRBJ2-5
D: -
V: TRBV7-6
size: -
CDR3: CASSLARAGARETQYF
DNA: TGTGCCAGCAGCTTAGCGCGGGCAGGGGCGAGGGAGACCCAGTACTTC

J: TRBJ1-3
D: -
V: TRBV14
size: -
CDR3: CASSQVWRGTENTIYF
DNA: TGTGCCAGCAGCCAAGTATGGAGGGGAACGGAAAACACCATATATTTT

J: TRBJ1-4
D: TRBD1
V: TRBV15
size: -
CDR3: CATRTGASEKLFF
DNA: TGTGCCACCAGGACAGGGGCTAGTGAAAAACTGTTTTTT

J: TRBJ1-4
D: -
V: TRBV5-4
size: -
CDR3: CASSRDRGEKLFF
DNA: TGTGCCAGCAGCAGGGATAGGGGCGAAAAACTGTTTTTT

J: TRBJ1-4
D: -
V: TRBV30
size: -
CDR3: CAWSLWTTTNEKLFF
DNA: TGTGCTTGGAGTCTTTGGACAACAACTAATGAAAAACTGTTTTTT

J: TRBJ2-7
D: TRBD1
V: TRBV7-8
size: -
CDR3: CASSLGQGTTYEQYF
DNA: TGTGCCAGCAGCTTAGGACAGGGGACGACCTACGAGCAGTACTTC

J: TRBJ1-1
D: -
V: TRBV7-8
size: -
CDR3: CASSLVAIATEAFF
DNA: TGTGCCAGCAGCTTAGTAGCCATAGCCACTGAAGCTTTCTTT

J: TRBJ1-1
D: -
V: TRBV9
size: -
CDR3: CASSARPAGRDTEAFF
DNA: TGTGCCAGCAGCGCAAGGCCGGCGGGGCGAGACACTGAAGCTTTCTTT

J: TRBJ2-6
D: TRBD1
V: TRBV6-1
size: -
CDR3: CASSGDSSGANVLTF
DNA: TGTGCCAGCAGTGGGGACAGCTCTGGGGCCAACGTCCTGACTTTC

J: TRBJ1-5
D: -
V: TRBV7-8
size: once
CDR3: CASSLGQGNQPQHF
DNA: TGTGCCAGCAGCTTAGGACAGGGCAATCAGCCCCAGCATTTT

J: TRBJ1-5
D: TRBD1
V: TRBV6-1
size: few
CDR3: CASSVWDSFNQPQHF
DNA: TGTGCCAGCAGTGTTTGGGACAGCTTCAATCAGCCCCAGCATTTT

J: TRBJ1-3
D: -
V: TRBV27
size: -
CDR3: CASSFTAGNTIYF
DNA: TGTGCCAGCAGTTTCACCGCGGGAAACACCATATATTTT

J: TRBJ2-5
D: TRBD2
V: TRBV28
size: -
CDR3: CASSKLMGVAGGLETQYF
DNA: TGTGCCAGCAGTAAACTTATGGGTGTAGCGGGAGGGCTGGAGACCCAGTACTTC

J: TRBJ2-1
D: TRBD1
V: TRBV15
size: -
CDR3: CATSRGDRELNEQFF
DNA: TGTGCCACCAGCAGAGGGGACAGGGAACTGAATGAGCAGTTCTTC

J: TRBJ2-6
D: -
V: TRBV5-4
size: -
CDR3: CASSLDGDNVLTF
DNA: TGTGCCAGCAGCTTGGACGGGGACAACGTCCTGACTTTC

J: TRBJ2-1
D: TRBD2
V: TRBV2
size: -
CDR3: CASTAGLAARNEQFF
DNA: TGTGCCAGCACCGCGGGACTAGCTGCGCGGAATGAGCAGTTCTTC

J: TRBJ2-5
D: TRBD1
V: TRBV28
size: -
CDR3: CASSPPLLGQGKSETQYF
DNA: TGTGCCAGCAGTCCCCCTTTGCTTGGACAGGGGAAGTCGGAGACCCAGTACTTC

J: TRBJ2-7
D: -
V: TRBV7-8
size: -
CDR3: CASSLIDWFSYEQYF
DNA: TGTGCCAGCAGCTTAATTGACTGGTTCTCCTACGAGCAGTACTTC

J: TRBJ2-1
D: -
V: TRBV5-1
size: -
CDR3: CASEDTYNEQFF
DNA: TGCGCCAGCGAGGATACGTACAATGAGCAGTTCTTC

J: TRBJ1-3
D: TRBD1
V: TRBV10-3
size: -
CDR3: CATFPGQGDKGGNTIYF
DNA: TGTGCCACCTTTCCGGGACAGGGCGACAAGGGTGGAAACACCATATATTTT

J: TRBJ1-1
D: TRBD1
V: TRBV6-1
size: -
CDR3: CASLRTGRGTEAFF
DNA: TGTGCCAGCCTACGGACAGGGAGGGGAACTGAAGCTTTCTTT